These 10 T cell receptor beta chains were all obtained from the same sample, sequenced in a study of cytomegalovirus exposure and HLA in healthy donors. TCRdb's copy holds only in-frame clones and misses some; the assay was immunoSEQ multiplex PCR. The repertoire consists of 150,000 or so clones, with around 88% occurring once and the leading ten covering approximately 20%. The source material was PBMCs. These receptors all come from a young man in good health and CMV-seropositive.

The CDR3 nucleotides read TGTGCCATCGGGCAGGGGAGCACTGAAGCTTTCTTT. Translated: CAIGQGSTEAFF. This chain links TRBV10-3 with TRBJ1-1, with D perhaps TRBD1 (6 bases). V was cut by 8 bases and J by 4 bases, with 11 bases left in between. The length of the CDR3 is 12 residues. Germline V CDR1 and CDR2: ENHRY, SYGVKD.

The chain recombines TRBV19 with TRBJ2-4; 14 nucleotides line up with TRBD2. After removal of 6 bases from V and 1 base from J, the junction contained 8 bases not matched to a gene. The CDR3 sequence is 18 residues long. The germline CDR1 and CDR2 sequences are LNHDA and SQIVND (reference sequence). The DNA for the CDR3 is TGTGCCAGTAGCAGGGGACTAGCGGGAGCTGGCGCCAAAAACATTCAGTACTTC. It specifies CASSRGLAGAGAKNIQYF.

The V call is TRBV5-1, the J call TRBJ2-1; D unclear. Trimming stripped 0 bases from V and 9 bases from J, with 4 bases between. The germline CDR1 and CDR2 sequences are SGHRS and YFSETQ. The CDR3 covers 11 residues. The CDR3 is CASSLGGEQFF. The CDR3, as DNA: TGCGCCAGCAGCTTGGGCGGTGAGCAGTTCTTC.

J is TRBJ1-4 and V is TRBV9; TRBD1 aligns across 8 bases. This CDR3 has 18 amino acids. The V gene's germline CDR1 is SGDLS and CDR2 YYNGEE. The V gene end was trimmed by 4 bases and the J gene end by 4 bases; junction bases not matched to a gene: 15. The CDR3 is CASSRATKGTGFNEKLFF. CDR3 coding DNA: TGTGCCAGCAGCAGGGCTACAAAGGGGACAGGCTTTAATGAAAAACTGTTTTTT.

V gene TRBV6-5 combines with J gene TRBJ2-7, with 7 bases identical to TRBD2. The CDR3 consists of 15 residues. CDR1 is MNHEY and CDR2 is SVGAGI in the germline V gene. Losses at the gene ends were 0 bases for V and 2 bases for J; bases not matched to a gene: 4. In nucleotides, the CDR3 is TGTGCCAGCAGTTACTCATCTAGCGGTACCTACGAGCAGTACTTC. It is translated as CASSYSSSGTYEQYF.

This chain connects TRBV6-4 to TRBJ2-3; D unresolved. Trimming removed 5 bases from V and 0 bases from J, with 9 bases in between. CDR3 length: 14 amino acids. Germline loops: CDR1 MRHNA, CDR2 SNTAGT. CDR3 sequence: CASSPDSSTDTQYF. The CDR3 nucleotides are TGTGCCAGCAGTCCCGACTCAAGCACAGATACGCAGTATTTT.

This chain connects TRBV4-3 to TRBJ2-7, with a possible D match to TRBD1 (5 bases). The germline V gene has CDR1 LGHNA and CDR2 YSLEER. CDR3 size: 15 residues. The germline V and J ends were trimmed by 2 bases and 6 bases, with 17 bases remaining between them. The CDR3 reads CASSQPGAGQPEQYF. The CDR3 DNA is TGCGCCAGCAGCCAACCTGGGGCTGGGCAGCCCGAGCAGTACTTC.

The chain joins TRBV5-1 to TRBJ2-2, with 9 positions matching TRBD2. Germline V CDR1 and CDR2: SGHRS, YFSETQ. The junction had 5 bases not matched to a gene; V was cut back by 5 bases and J by 0 bases. This CDR3 comprises 16 residues. DNA of the CDR3: TGCGCCAGCAGAAGAGCTAGCGGGGCGAACACCGGGGAGCTGTTTTTT. The encoded protein is CASRRASGANTGELFF.

The chain joins TRBV5-1 to TRBJ2-6; D is perhaps TRBD2 (5 bases). Germline V CDR1 and CDR2: SGHRS, YFSETQ. Trimming took off 3 bases at V and 4 bases at J, with 23 bases between the two ends. The CDR3 contains 19 residues. The CDR3 here is CASSSLTGRTFSGANVLTF. CDR3 nucleotide sequence: TGCGCCAGCAGCTCCCTAACGGGGAGAACCTTCTCCGGGGCCAACGTCCTGACTTTC.

The chain combines TRBV5-5 with TRBJ2-7; D gene uncertain. Trimming shortened V by 0 bases and J by 0 bases, and 7 bases separated the two germline ends. Germline V gives CDR1 SGHKS, CDR2 YYEKEE (reference sequence). CDR3 length equals 14 residues. The CDR3 nucleotides read TGTGCCAGCAGCTTGGGAGGCAGCTCCTACGAGCAGTACTTC. Translation: CASSLGGSSYEQYF.